One sample yielded the 20 T cell receptor beta chains listed below, sequenced in a study of cytomegalovirus exposure and HLA in healthy donors. The PCR used 60 Vbeta and 13 Jbeta primers. Profiled with immunoSEQ multiplex PCR; TCRdb holds only in-frame clones, not every one. The sample yields some 80,000 clones, about 78% seen once. Sequencing was performed on PBMCs. The receptor source for this set is a man younger than 35 in good health and CMV-seropositive.

This clone was counted once. The conserved final phenylalanine or tryptophan is absent from the CDR3, which likely points to a read error. The rearrangement joins TRBV10-3 to TRBJ2-3; TRBD1 matches 9 bases. CDR1 ENHRY and CDR2 SYGVKD come from the germline V gene. V was pared by 2 bases and J by 4 bases, with 7 bases of the junction left unmatched. The CDR3 contains 16 residues. The CDR3 is CAISEMRTGAPDTQYV. The DNA for the CDR3 is TGTGCCATCAGTGAGATGCGGACAGGGGCTCCAGATACGCAGTATGTT.

This clone has more than one count but fewer than ten. The chain combines TRBV5-4 with TRBJ1-4, with D possibly matching TRBD1 (6 bases). Germline V gene data show CDR1 as SGHNT and CDR2 as YYREEE (reference sequence). This CDR3 spans 14 amino acids. Trimming cost V 3 bases and J 4 bases, with 10 bases left between them. In DNA, the CDR3 is TGTGCCAGCAGCTGGACAGTTAATAATGAAAAACTGTTTTTT. It codes for CASSWTVNNEKLFF.

DNA of the CDR3: TGTGCCAGCAGTCGGGAGACCCAGTACTTC. It yields the protein CASSRETQYF. J is TRBJ2-5 and V is TRBV2, with unresolved D. CDR1 is SNHLY, CDR2 FYNNEI, per germline. The CDR3 is made up of 10 amino acids. Trimming removed 5 bases at V and 5 bases at J, with 3 bases between.

V and J are TRBV29-1 and TRBJ1-4; D ambiguous. The CDR3 consists of 11 residues. The germline V gene encodes CDR1 SQVTM and CDR2 ANQGSEA. The ends were cut back, 6 bases at V and 6 bases at J, with 8 bases in the middle. The CDR3 reads CSVREDEKLFF. CDR3 in DNA: TGCAGCGTAAGAGAAGATGAAAAACTGTTTTTT.

The V and J genes are TRBV4-1 and TRBJ2-7; TRBD2 matches at 10 bases. Germline values: CDR1 MGHRA, CDR2 YSYEKL. The CDR3 extends over 17 amino acids. Unmatched junction bases numbered 6, after V lost 1 base and J lost 0 bases. As DNA, the CDR3 is TGCGCCAGCAGCCAAGTCGAAAGGACTAGCGGCTCCTACGAGCAGTACTTC. Its translation is CASSQVERTSGSYEQYF.

J is TRBJ2-1 and V is TRBV7-9, with 12 bases that match TRBD2. Germline V gives CDR1 SEHNR, CDR2 FQNEAQ (reference sequence). CDR3 length: 16 residues. V trimming: 4 bases; J trimming: 4 bases; junction bases outside the gene matches: 5. CDR3 residues: CASSSTSGRSYNEQFF. CDR3 bases: TGTGCCAGCAGCTCCACTAGCGGGAGGTCATACAATGAGCAGTTCTTC.

The chain couples TRBV5-4 to TRBJ2-5; D possibly corresponds to TRBD2 (5 bases). Deletions cut 0 bases from V and 4 bases from J, with 19 bases between. This CDR3 is 17 amino acids long. Germline CDR1 is SGHNT and CDR2 is YYREEE (reference sequence). The CDR3 here is CASSLGEPIPPGETQYF. The CDR3 nucleotides read TGTGCCAGCAGCTTGGGGGAGCCAATCCCACCTGGAGAGACCCAGTACTTC.

This clone has only one observation. The chain carries TRBV2 and TRBJ2-3, with 10 nucleotides matching TRBD2. Germline V lookup: CDR1 SNHLY, CDR2 FYNNEI. CDR3 length: 16 amino acids. J gave up 2 bases and V 7 bases, and 9 bases lay outside the gene matches. CDR3 in DNA: TGTGCCAGCATGGTGGCTAGCGGGAGTATCACAGATACGCAGTATTTT. Translating it yields CASMVASGSITDTQYF.

The genes are TRBV29-1 and TRBJ2-3, with D tentatively TRBD1 (6 bases). The CDR3 has 14 residues. CDR1 and CDR2 (germline): SQVTM, ANQGSEA. Deletions cut 5 bases from V and 2 bases from J, with 14 bases between. CDR3 nucleotides: TGCAGCGTTACCAGGGGCCGACTCACAGATACGCAGTATTTT. Protein product: CSVTRGRLTDTQYF.

CDR3 protein: CASSELSSGSYEQYF. Here the CDR3 DNA reads TGCGCCAGCAGCGAGCTTTCGAGCGGGAGCTACGAGCAGTACTTC. The rearrangement links TRBV5-1 to TRBJ2-7, with 8 bases identical to TRBD2. With 4 bases clipped from V and 3 bases from J, the junction kept 9 bases outside the gene matches. The CDR3 has 15 amino acids. Germline assignment: CDR1 SGHRS and CDR2 YFSETQ.

The gene calls are TRBV9 and TRBJ2-1; TRBD2 aligns across 14 bases. The V and J ends lost 1 base and 5 bases, in that order; junction bases with no gene match: 8. CDR1 is SGDLS and CDR2 is YYNGEE in the germline V gene. The length of the CDR3 is 18 residues. The CDR3 nucleotides read TGTGCCAGCAGCGTACGACTAGCGGGAGGGCCATTGCACAATGAGCAGTTCTTC. Translation gives CASSVRLAGGPLHNEQFF.

V is TRBV6-1 and J is TRBJ1-5; 7 bases match TRBD1. The CDR3 loop spans 15 amino acids. Germline V gives CDR1 MNHNS, CDR2 SASEGT. V shed 6 bases and J 1 base; nucleotides not matched to a gene: 6. CDR3 residues: CASRIRTGSNQPQHF. CDR3 nucleotides: TGTGCCAGCAGGATAAGGACAGGAAGCAATCAGCCCCAGCATTTT.

V gene TRBV9 combines with J gene TRBJ2-5, with a weak D call TRBD1 (6 bases). The length of the CDR3 is 16 residues. Per germline, CDR1 SGDLS and CDR2 YYNGEE. Trimming cost V 0 bases and J 5 bases, with 17 bases left between them. This CDR3 reads CASSVDGRGRRETQYF. The CDR3, as DNA: TGTGCCAGCAGCGTAGACGGCAGGGGCCGTCGGGAGACCCAGTACTTC.

This chain links TRBV10-2 with TRBJ1-1; weak D call: TRBD1 (6 bases). Germline CDR1 is WSHSY and CDR2 is SAAADI. Between the trimmed V and J ends, which lost 6 bases and 4 bases, there was a span of 18 bases. The CDR3 loop spans 15 amino acids. DNA for the CDR3: TGCGCCAGCAGCGTTAATACAGGGATGAGCACTGAAGCTTTCTTT. This sequence encodes CASSVNTGMSTEAFF.

This clone was seen just once. V is TRBV2 and J is TRBJ1-1; 12 bases agree with TRBD1. After removal of 8 bases from V and 4 bases from J, the junction contained 5 bases not matched to a gene. The CDR3 has 14 residues. Looked up from germline, CDR1 is SNHLY and CDR2 is FYNNEI. The CDR3 DNA reads as TGTGCCAGCGGGACAGGGGGCATAGGCACTGAAGCTTTCTTT. Amino acid sequence: CASGTGGIGTEAFF.

The chain carries TRBV7-6 and TRBJ2-7, with 14 bases lining up with TRBD2. This CDR3 is built from 15 residues. V shed 3 bases and J 8 bases; nucleotides not matched to a gene: 6. CDR1 is SGHVS, CDR2 FNYEAQ, per germline. This chain's CDR3 is CASSFGTSGSIKQYF. In nucleotides, the CDR3 is TGTGCCAGCAGCTTTGGGACTAGCGGGAGTATAAAGCAGTACTTC.

The table lists this clone with a few counts. The chain carries TRBV5-6 and TRBJ2-4, with D hard to call. The CDR3 has 13 amino acids. Germline lookup yields CDR1 SGHDT and CDR2 YYEEEE. Trimming left V 1 base short and J 5 bases short, with 7 bases between. The DNA of the CDR3 is TGTGCCAGCAGCTTGCACGGTGAAAACATTCAGTACTTC. It translates to CASSLHGENIQYF.

J is TRBJ2-7 and V is TRBV5-1; 13 bases line up with TRBD2. Per germline, CDR1 SGHRS and CDR2 YFSETQ. J lost 3 bases, V lost 4 bases, and 13 bases had no gene match. The CDR3 has 18 residues. The CDR3 reads CASSNGLAGALQLYEQYF. CDR3 DNA: TGCGCCAGCAGCAACGGACTAGCGGGAGCTCTCCAACTCTACGAGCAGTACTTC.

V gene TRBV4-2 combines with J gene TRBJ2-1; 7 nucleotides agree with TRBD1. The junction had 9 bases not matched to a gene; V was cut back by 1 base and J by 9 bases. Germline V gives CDR1 LGHNA, CDR2 YNFKEQ. The CDR3 spans 15 residues. This chain's CDR3 is CASSQAGQGEGEQFF. In DNA, the CDR3 is TGTGCCAGCAGCCAAGCGGGGCAGGGGGAAGGTGAGCAGTTCTTC.

V is TRBV27 and J is TRBJ2-1; TRBD2 is a possible D gene (5 bases). The CDR3 is made up of 13 amino acids. Germline values: CDR1 MNHEY, CDR2 SMNVEV (reference sequence). The germline V and J ends were trimmed by 2 bases and 9 bases, with 11 bases remaining between them. As DNA, the CDR3 is TGTGCCAGCAGTTTAGCCCCACGGGGTGAGCAGTTCTTC. This translates into CASSLAPRGEQFF.